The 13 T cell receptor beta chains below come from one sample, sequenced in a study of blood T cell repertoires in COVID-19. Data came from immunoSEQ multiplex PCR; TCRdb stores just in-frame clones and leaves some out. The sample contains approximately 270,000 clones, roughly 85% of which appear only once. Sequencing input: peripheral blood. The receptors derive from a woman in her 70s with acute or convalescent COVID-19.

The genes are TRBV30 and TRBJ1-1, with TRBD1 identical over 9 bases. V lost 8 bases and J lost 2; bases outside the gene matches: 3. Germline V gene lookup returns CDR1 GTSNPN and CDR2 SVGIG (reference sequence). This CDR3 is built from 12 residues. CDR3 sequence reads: CATGQGNTEAFF. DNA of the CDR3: TGTGCCACGGGACAGGGAAACACTGAAGCTTTCTTT.

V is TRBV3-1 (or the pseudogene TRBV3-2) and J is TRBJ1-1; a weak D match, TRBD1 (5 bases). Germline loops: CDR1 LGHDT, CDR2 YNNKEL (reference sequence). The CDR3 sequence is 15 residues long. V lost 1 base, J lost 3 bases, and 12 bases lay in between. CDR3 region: CASSQGGGWHTEAFF. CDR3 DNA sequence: TGTGCCAGCAGCCAAGGGGGGGGGTGGCACACTGAAGCTTTCTTT.

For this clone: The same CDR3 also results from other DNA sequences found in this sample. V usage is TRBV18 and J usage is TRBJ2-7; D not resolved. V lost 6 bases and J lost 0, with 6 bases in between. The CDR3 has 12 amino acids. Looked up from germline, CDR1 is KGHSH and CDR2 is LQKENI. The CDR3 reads CASSLSSYEQYF. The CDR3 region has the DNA TGTGCCAGCTCTCTCAGCTCCTACGAGCAGTACTTC. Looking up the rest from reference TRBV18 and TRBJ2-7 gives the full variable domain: NAGVMQNPRHLVRRRGQEARLRCSPMKGHSHVYWYRQLPEEGLKFMVYLQKENIIDESGMPKERFSAEFPKEGPSILRIQQVVRGDSAAYFCASSLSSYEQYFGPGTRLTVT.

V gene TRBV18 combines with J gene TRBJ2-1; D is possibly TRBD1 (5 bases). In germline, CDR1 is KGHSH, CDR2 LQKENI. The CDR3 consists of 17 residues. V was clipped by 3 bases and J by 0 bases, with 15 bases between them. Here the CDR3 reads CASSPRTQGSSYNEQFF. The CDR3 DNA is TGTGCCAGCTCACCCAGGACACAAGGAAGCTCCTACAATGAGCAGTTCTTC. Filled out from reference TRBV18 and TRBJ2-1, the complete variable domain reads NAGVMQNPRHLVRRRGQEARLRCSPMKGHSHVYWYRQLPEEGLKFMVYLQKENIIDESGMPKERFSAEFPKEGPSILRIQQVVRGDSAAYFCASSPRTQGSSYNEQFFGPGTRLTVL.

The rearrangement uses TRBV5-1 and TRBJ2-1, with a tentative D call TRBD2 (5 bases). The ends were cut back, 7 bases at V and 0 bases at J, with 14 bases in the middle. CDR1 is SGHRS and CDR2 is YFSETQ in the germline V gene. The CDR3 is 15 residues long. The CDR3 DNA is TGCGCCAGCGGCAAAAGCGGCAGCTCCTACAATGAGCAGTTCTTC. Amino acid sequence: CASGKSGSSYNEQFF.

CDR3 DNA sequence: TGCGCCAGCAGCCAATCCGGGACAGGGTCTGAAGCTTTCTTT. This sequence encodes CASSQSGTGSEAFF. This chain joins TRBV4-1 and TRBJ1-1, with 9 nucleotides matching TRBD1. Looked up from germline, CDR1 is MGHRA and CDR2 is YSYEKL. This CDR3 comprises 14 residues. V was pared by 2 bases and J by 6 bases, with 4 bases of the junction left unmatched.

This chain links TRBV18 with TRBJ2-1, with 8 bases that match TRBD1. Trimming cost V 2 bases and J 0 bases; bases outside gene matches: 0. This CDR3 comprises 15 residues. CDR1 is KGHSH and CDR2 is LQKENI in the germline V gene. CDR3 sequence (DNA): TGTGCCAGCTCACCAACAGGGGGCTCCTACAATGAGCAGTTCTTC. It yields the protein CASSPTGGSYNEQFF.

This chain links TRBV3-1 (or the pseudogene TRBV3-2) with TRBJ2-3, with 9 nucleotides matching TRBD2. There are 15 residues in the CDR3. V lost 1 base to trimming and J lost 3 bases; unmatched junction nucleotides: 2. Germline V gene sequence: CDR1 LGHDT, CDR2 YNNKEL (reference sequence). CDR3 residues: CASSQGRGGTDTQYF. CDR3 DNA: TGTGCCAGCAGCCAAGGGCGGGGGGGGACAGATACGCAGTATTTT.

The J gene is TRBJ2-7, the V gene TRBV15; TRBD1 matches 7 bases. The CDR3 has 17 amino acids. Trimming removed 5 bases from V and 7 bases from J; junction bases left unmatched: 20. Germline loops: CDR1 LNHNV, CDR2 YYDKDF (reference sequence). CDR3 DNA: TGTGCCACCAGCTCTCTGCGCCTGGGCAGGGGGAAGGGAGAGCAGTACTTC. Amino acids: CATSSLRLGRGKGEQYF.

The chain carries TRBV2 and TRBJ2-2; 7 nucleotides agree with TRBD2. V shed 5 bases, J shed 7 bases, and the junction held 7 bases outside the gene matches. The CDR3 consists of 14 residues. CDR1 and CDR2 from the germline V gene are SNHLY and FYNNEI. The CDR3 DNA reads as TGTGCCAGCAGTCTGAGGGAGGGAATCGGGGAGCTGTTTTTT. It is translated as CASSLREGIGELFF.

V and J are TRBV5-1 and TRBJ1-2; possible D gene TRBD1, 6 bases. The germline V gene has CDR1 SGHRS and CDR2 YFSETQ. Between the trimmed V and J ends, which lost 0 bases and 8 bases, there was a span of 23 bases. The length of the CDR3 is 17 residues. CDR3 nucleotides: TGCGCCAGCAGCTTGGACCCACAGGGTCCCCCCCCCTGGGGCTACACCTTC. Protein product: CASSLDPQGPPPWGYTF.

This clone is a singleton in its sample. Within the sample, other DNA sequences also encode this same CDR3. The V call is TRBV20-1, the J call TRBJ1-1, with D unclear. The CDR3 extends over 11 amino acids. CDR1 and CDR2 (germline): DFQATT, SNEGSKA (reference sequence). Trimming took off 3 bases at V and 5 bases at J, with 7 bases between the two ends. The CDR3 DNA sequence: TGCAGTGCTAGTTCCGGGACTGAAGCTTTCTTT. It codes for CSASSGTEAFF.

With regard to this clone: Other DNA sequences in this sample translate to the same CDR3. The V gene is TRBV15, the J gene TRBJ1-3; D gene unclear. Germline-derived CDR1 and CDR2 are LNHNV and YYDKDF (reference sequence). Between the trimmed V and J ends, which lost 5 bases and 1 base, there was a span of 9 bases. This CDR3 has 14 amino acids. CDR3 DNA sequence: TGTGCCACCAGCCGACCCGGGTCTGGAAACACCATATATTTT. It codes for CATSRPGSGNTIYF. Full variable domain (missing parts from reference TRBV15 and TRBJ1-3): DAMVIQNPRYQVTQFGKPVTLSCSQTLNHNVMYWYQQKSSQAPKLLFHYYDKDFNNEADTPDNFQSRRPNTSFCFLDIRSPGLGDTAMYLCATSRPGSGNTIYFGEGSWLTVV.